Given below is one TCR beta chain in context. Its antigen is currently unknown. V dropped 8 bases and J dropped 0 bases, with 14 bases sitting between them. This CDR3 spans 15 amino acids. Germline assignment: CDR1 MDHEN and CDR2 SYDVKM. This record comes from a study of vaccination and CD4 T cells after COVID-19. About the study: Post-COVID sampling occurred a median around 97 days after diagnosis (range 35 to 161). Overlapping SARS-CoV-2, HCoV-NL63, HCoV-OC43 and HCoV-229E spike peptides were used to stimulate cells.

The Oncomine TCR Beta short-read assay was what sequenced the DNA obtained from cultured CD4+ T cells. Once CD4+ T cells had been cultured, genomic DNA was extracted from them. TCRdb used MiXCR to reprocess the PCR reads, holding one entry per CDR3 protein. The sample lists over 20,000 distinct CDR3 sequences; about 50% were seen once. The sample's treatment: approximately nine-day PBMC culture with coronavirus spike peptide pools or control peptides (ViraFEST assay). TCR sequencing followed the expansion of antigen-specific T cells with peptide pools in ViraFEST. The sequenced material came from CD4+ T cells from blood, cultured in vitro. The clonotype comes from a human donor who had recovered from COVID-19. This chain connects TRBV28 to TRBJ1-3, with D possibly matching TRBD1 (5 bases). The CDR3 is CASVSGGLSGNTIYF. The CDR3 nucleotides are TGTGCCAGCGTCAGCGGGGGTCTCTCTGGAAACACCATATATTTT. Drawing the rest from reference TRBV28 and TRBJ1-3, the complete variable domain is DVKVTQSSRYLVKRTGEKVFLECVQDMDHENMFWYRQDPGLGLRLIYFSYDVKMKEKGDIPEGYSVSREKKERFSLILESASTNQTSMYLCASVSGGLSGNTIYFGEGSWLTVV.